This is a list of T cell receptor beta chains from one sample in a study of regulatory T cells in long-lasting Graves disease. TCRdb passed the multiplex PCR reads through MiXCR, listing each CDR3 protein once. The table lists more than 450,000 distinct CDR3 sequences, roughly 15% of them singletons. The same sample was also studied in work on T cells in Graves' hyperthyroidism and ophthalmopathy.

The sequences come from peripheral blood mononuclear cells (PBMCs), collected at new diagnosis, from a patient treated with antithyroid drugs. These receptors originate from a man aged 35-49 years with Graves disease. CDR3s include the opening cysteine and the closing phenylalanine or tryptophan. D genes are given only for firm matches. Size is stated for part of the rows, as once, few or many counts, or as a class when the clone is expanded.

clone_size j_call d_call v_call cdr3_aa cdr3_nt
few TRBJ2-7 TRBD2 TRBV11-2 CASSPRASGRIGEQYF TGTGCCAGCAGCCCCCGGGCTAGCGGGAGGATCGGCGAGCAGTACTTC
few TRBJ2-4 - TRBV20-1 CSAPPGTGGVNIQYF TGCAGTGCTCCCCCCGGGACTGGCGGGGTAAACATTCAGTACTTC
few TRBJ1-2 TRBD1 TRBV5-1 CASSQRTGGAYGYTF TGTGCCAGCAGCCAGAGAACAGGGGGCGCTTATGGCTACACCTTC
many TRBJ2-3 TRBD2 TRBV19 CASSRTSGRKDTQYF TGTGCCAGTAGTAGGACTAGCGGGAGAAAAGATACGCAGTATTTT
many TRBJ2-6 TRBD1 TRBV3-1 CASSRASTGGHTGANVLTF TGTGCCAGCAGCCGAGCCTCGACAGGGGGGCATACTGGGGCCAACGTCCTGACTTTC
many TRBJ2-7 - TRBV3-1 CASSQAGNSEQYF TGTGCCAGCAGCCAAGCGGGTAACTCCGAGCAGTACTTC
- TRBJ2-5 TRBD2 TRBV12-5 CASGRVASGYKYQETQYF TGTGCTAGTGGTCGAGTGGCTAGCGGGTACAAGTACCAAGAGACCCAGTACTTC
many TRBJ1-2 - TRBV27 CASSRGADYGYTF TGTGCCAGCAGCCGAGGGGCCGACTATGGCTACACCTTC
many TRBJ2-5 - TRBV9 CASSVNQETQYF TGTGCCAGCAGCGTAAACCAAGAGACCCAGTACTTC
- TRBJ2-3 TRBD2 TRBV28 CASSSSGPSTDTQYF TGTGCCAGCAGTAGTAGCGGGCCAAGCACAGATACGCAGTATTTT
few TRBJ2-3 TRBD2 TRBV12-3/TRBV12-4 CASSSLAGERDTQYF TGTGCCAGCAGTTCCTTAGCGGGAGAGAGAGATACGCAGTATTTT
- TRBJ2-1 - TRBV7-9 CASNLGLDYNEQFF TGTGCCAGCAACTTGGGTCTAGACTACAATGAGCAATTCTTC
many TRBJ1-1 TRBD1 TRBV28 CASSLSGGVKEAFF TGTGCCAGCAGTTTATCAGGGGGTGTCAAGGAAGCTTTCTTT
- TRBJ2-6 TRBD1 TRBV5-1 CASSQGQGAGANVLTF TGCGCCAGCAGCCAAGGACAGGGGGCTGGGGCCAACGTCCTGACTTTC
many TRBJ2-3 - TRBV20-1 CSARGGNSLTDTQYF TGCAGTGCTAGAGGGGGTAACAGTTTGACAGATACGCAGTATTTT
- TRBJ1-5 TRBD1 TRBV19 CASSPDRADQPQHF TGTGCCAGTAGTCCCGACAGGGCCGACCAGCCCCAGCATTTT
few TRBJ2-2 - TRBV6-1 CASSVRDSLPGELFF TGTGCCAGCAGCGTCCGGGACTCTCTCCCCGGGGAGCTGTTTTTT
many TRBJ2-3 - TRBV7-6 CASSDYNTDTQYF TGTGCCAGCAGCGACTACAACACAGATACGCAGTATTTT
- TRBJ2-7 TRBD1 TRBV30 CAGELGTGGSYEQYF TGTGCCGGCGAACTCGGGACAGGGGGTAGCTACGAGCAGTACTTC
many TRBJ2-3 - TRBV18 CASSPPKGQRADTQYF TGTGCCAGCTCACCACCGAAAGGACAGAGGGCAGATACGCAGTATTTT
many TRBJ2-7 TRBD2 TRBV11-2 CASSPSGRNEQYF TGTGCCAGCAGCCCCAGCGGGAGGAACGAGCAGTACTTC
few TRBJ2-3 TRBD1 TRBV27 CASSSANRGPLKMNTQYF TGTGCCAGCAGTTCCGCGAACAGGGGGCCCTTGAAAATGAATACGCAGTATTTT
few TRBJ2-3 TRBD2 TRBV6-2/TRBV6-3 CASSYSPAGGSTDTQYF TGTGCCAGCAGTTACTCCCCAGCGGGAGGAAGCACAGATACGCAGTATTTT
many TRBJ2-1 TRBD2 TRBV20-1 CRVTSATRQFF TGCAGGGTGACTAGCGCAACTCGTCAGTTCTTC
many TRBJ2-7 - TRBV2 CASRAKWSSYEQYF TGTGCCAGCAGGGCCAAATGGAGCTCCTACGAGCAGTACTTC
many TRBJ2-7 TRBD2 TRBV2 CASRKRLAASYEQYF TGTGCCAGCAGGAAGAGACTAGCGGCGTCCTACGAGCAGTACTTC
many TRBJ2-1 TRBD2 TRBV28 CASSFTGLANEQFF TGTGCCAGCAGTTTCACGGGACTAGCAAATGAGCAGTTCTTC
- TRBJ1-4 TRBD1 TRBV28 CASSAQGEPNEKLFF TGTGCCAGCAGTGCACAGGGGGAACCTAATGAAAAACTGTTTTTT
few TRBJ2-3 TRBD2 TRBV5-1 CASSTGGMTRADTQYF TGCGCCAGCAGCACCGGGGGGATGACGCGCGCAGATACGCAGTATTTT
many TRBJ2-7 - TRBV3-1 CASSQAHVREQYF TGTGCCAGCAGCCAAGCACACGTTCGGGAGCAGTACTTC
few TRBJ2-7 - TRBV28 CASRDSREQYF TGTGCCAGCAGGGACTCCAGGGAGCAGTACTTC
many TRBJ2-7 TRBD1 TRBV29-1 CSVEEGQGESYEQYF TGCAGCGTTGAAGAGGGGCAGGGGGAAAGCTACGAGCAGTACTTC
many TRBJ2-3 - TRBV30 CAWSQQDTQYF TGTGCCTGGAGTCAGCAGGATACGCAGTATTTT
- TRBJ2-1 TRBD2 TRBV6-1 CASSRASGRSNEQFF TGTGCCAGCAGCCGGGCTAGCGGGAGGTCGAATGAGCAGTTCTTC
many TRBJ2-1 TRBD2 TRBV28 CASSVGTSGIEQFF TGTGCCAGCAGTGTCGGGACTAGCGGGATTGAGCAGTTCTTC
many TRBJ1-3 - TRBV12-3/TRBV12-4 CASRPQGSSGNTIYF TGTGCCAGCAGACCTCAGGGGTCTTCTGGAAACACCATATATTTT
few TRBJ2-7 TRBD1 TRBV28 CASSLTGQFDSYEQYF TGTGCCAGCAGTTTGACGGGACAGTTCGATTCCTACGAGCAGTACTTC
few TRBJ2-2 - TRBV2 CASSESGVDTGELFF TGTGCCAGCAGTGAATCGGGGGTTGACACCGGGGAGCTGTTTTTT
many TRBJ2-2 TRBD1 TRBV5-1 CASSVGQGAGELFF TGCGCCAGCAGCGTGGGACAGGGGGCCGGGGAGCTGTTTTTT
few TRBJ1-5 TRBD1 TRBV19 CASSSTGVSNQPQHF TGTGCCAGTAGTTCGACAGGGGTAAGCAATCAGCCCCAGCATTTT
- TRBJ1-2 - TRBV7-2 CASSLPGRGYTF TGTGCCAGCAGCTTACCAGGGCGAGGCTACACCTTC
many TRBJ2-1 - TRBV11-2 CASSLGRRRAYNEQFF TGTGCCAGCAGCTTAGGTCGGCGCCGGGCCTACAATGAGCAGTTCTTC
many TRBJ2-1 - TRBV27 CASSDWKPPSYNEQFF TGTGCCAGCAGTGACTGGAAACCCCCTTCCTACAATGAGCAGTTCTTC
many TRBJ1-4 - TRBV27 CASGPRVVGGFEEKLFF TGTGCCAGCGGCCCCAGGGTGGTTGGAGGTTTCGAAGAAAAACTGTTTTTT
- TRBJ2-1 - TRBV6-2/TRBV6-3 CASKMDGPVTYEQFF TGTGCCAGCAAGATGGACGGCCCGGTTACATATGAGCAGTTCTTC
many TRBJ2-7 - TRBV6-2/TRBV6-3 CASSYRGRSEQYF TGTGCCAGCAGTTACCGGGGCCGGTCGGAGCAGTACTTC
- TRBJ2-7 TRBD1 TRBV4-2 CASSQEHRGPSSYEQYF TGTGCCAGCAGCCAAGAACACAGGGGACCGAGCTCCTACGAGCAGTACTTC
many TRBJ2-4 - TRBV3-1 CASSPYREAKNIQYF TGTGCCAGCAGCCCCTACAGGGAAGCCAAAAACATTCAGTACTTC
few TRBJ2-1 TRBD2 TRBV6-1 CASSRAGAGGPSSYNEQFF TGTGCCAGCAGTAGAGCGGGGGCGGGAGGCCCTAGCTCCTACAATGAGCAGTTCTTC
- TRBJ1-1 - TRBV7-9 CASSVHRDTEAFF TGTGCCAGCAGCGTACATAGGGACACTGAAGCTTTCTTT
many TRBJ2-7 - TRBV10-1 CASRGAWGDYEQYF TGCGCCAGCAGGGGGGCTTGGGGAGACTACGAGCAGTACTTC
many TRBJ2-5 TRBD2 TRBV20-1 CSAKTSGRAPETQYF TGCAGTGCAAAGACTAGCGGGAGGGCCCCGGAGACCCAGTACTTC
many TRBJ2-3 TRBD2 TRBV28 CASSLADSTDTQYF TGTGCCAGCAGTCTAGCGGATAGCACAGATACGCAGTATTTT
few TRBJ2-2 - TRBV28 CASSLSNPNTGELFF TGTGCCAGCAGTTTATCCAACCCGAACACCGGGGAGCTGTTTTTT
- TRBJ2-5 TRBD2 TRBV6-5 CASSYTSGTLRETQYF TGTGCCAGCAGTTACACTAGCGGGACCCTCAGGGAGACCCAGTACTTC
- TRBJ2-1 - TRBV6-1 CASSPSLPGEQFF TGTGCCAGCAGTCCGAGTTTACCGGGTGAGCAGTTCTTC
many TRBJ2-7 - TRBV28 CASSLAGFYEQYF TGTGCCAGCAGCTTAGCCGGGTTCTACGAGCAGTACTTC
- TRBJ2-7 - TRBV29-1 CSVEENEQYF TGCAGCGTTGAAGAAAACGAGCAGTACTTC
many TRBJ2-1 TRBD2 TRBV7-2 CASSLTGGGNEQFF TGTGCCAGCAGCTTAACGGGAGGGGGTAATGAGCAGTTCTTC